The 24 T cell receptor beta chains given below trace back to one sample, sequenced in a study of graft-versus-host responses after intestinal transplantation. Measured with immunoSEQ multiplex PCR; TCRdb has only the in-frame clones, and not every one. The sample holds tens of thousands of clones, approximately 91% seen once. Graft samples were processed, releasing intraepithelial and lamina propria lymphocytes. The material was ileum tissue, obtained around 350 days after transplant. These receptors originate from a human patient who received an intestinal transplant, so some T cells may come from the graft donor.

V and J are TRBV5-1 and TRBJ1-3; possibly TRBD1 for D (5 bases). CDR3 length: 15 amino acids. V was clipped by 3 bases and J by 1 base, with 11 bases between them. The germline V gene has CDR1 SGHRS and CDR2 YFSETQ. CDR3 protein: CASSSGPGSGNTIYF. CDR3 sequence (DNA): TGCGCCAGCAGCTCGGGGCCCGGGTCTGGAAACACCATATATTTT.

V is TRBV7-3 and J is TRBJ2-1; 8 nucleotides match TRBD1. CDR1 is SGHTA and CDR2 is FQGTGA in the germline V gene. V was pared by 5 bases and J by 2 bases, with 5 bases of the junction left unmatched. The CDR3 contains 15 residues. The CDR3 region is CASSTQGAPYNEQFF. The CDR3 DNA is TGTGCCAGCAGCACCCAGGGGGCCCCCTACAATGAGCAGTTCTTC.

The chain carries TRBV21-1 and TRBJ1-6; TRBD1 was called by the table and not checked on the DNA. TRBV21-1 is listed as a pseudogene. The CDR3 length is 16 residues. CDR3 in amino acids: CASSNGTGAYNSPLHF. The DNA of the CDR3 is TGTGCCAGCAGCAATGGGACAGGGGCTTATAATTCACCCCTCCACTTT.

CDR3 nucleotides: TGTGCCAGCAGTGAGTACAGGGACGAGCAGTACTTC. Translation gives CASSEYRDEQYF. This sequence joins TRBV6-5 and TRBJ2-7; D perhaps matches TRBD1 (6 bases). The CDR3 runs to 12 residues. CDR1 and CDR2 (germline): MNHEY, SVGAGI. V was trimmed by 5 bases and J by 5 bases, leaving 10 bases between them.

The J gene is TRBJ2-7, the V gene TRBV27; D may be TRBD1 or TRBD2 (5 bases each). V was shortened by 5 bases and J by 1 base, with 18 bases between the two germline ends. In germline, CDR1 is MNHEY, CDR2 SMNVEV (reference sequence). The CDR3 runs 16 residues. The DNA for the CDR3 is TGTGCCAGCAGTCTTTACGCCGGGACGCCATCCTACGAGCAGTACTTC. Its translation is CASSLYAGTPSYEQYF.

The chain combines TRBV6-1 with TRBJ2-3; the match to TRBD2 covers 11 bases. Per the germline V gene, CDR1 is MNHNS and CDR2 is SASEGT. Losses at the gene ends were 6 bases for V and 5 bases for J; bases not matched to a gene: 7. The CDR3 is 15 amino acids. CDR3 sequence reads: CASSSTSGSGDTQYF. The CDR3 nucleotides read TGTGCCAGCAGCTCTACTAGCGGGAGTGGAGATACGCAGTATTTT.

V is TRBV6-5 and J is TRBJ2-5; TRBD2 aligns across 8 bases. Trimming cost V 2 bases and J 1 base; bases outside gene matches: 6. The CDR3 is 16 amino acids. Germline values: CDR1 MNHEY, CDR2 SVGAGI. The CDR3 is CASSYILAGGQETQYF. DNA for the CDR3: TGTGCCAGCAGTTACATTCTGGCGGGGGGCCAAGAGACCCAGTACTTC.

The chain combines TRBV6-5 with TRBJ1-5; D possibly corresponds to TRBD1 (5 bases). V dropped 3 bases and J dropped 6 bases, with 9 bases sitting between them. The CDR3 loop spans 13 amino acids. CDR1 is MNHEY, CDR2 SVGAGI, per germline. Written as DNA, the CDR3 is TGTGCCAGCAGTTATGGTGGGGGTCAGCCCCAGCATTTT. It codes for CASSYGGGQPQHF.

The chain recombines TRBV27 with TRBJ2-7, with 7 bases matching TRBD2. The junction had 3 bases not matched to a gene; V was cut back by 5 bases and J by 2 bases. Germline CDR1 and CDR2: MNHEY and SMNVEV (reference sequence). The CDR3 contains 13 residues. Here the CDR3 DNA reads TGTGCCAGCAGTCTGACTAGCACCTACGAGCAGTACTTC. Its translation is CASSLTSTYEQYF.

The CDR3 sequence is CASSPRTGSDTQYF. The CDR3 nucleotides read TGTGCCAGCAGCCCGCGGACAGGCTCAGATACGCAGTATTTT. V and J are TRBV7-2 and TRBJ2-3; 7 positions match TRBD1. V shed 5 bases and J 4 bases; nucleotides not matched to a gene: 6. The CDR3 runs to 14 residues. CDR1 and CDR2 (germline): SGHTA, FQGNSA. Drawing the rest from reference TRBV7-2 and TRBJ2-3, the complete variable domain is GAGVSQSPSNKVTEKGKDVELRCDPISGHTALYWYRQSLGQGLEFLIYFQGNSAPDKSGLPSDRFSAERTGGSVSTLTIQRTQQEDSAVYLCASSPRTGSDTQYFGPGTRLTVL.

The genes are TRBV2 and TRBJ2-1, with D perhaps matching TRBD2 (6 bases). This CDR3 spans 15 amino acids. V was shortened by 6 bases and J by 2 bases, with 14 bases between the two germline ends. Germline V gene data show CDR1 as SNHLY and CDR2 as FYNNEI. The CDR3 DNA reads TGTGCCAGCAGCCTTACTAGCTCAGCCTACAATGAGCAGTTCTTC. Amino acids: CASSLTSSAYNEQFF.

V usage is TRBV4-2 and J usage is TRBJ2-7; unclear D gene. Germline assignment: CDR1 LGHNA and CDR2 YNFKEQ. The V end was cut by 0 bases, the J end by 0 bases, with 15 bases between. The CDR3 contains 17 residues. The CDR3: CASSQDRLVGSSYEQYF. CDR3 nucleotides: TGTGCCAGCAGCCAAGATCGGTTAGTGGGTAGCTCCTACGAGCAGTACTTC.

V gene TRBV5-1 combines with J gene TRBJ1-2; TRBD1 is a possible D gene (5 bases). The CDR3 covers 13 residues. Germline-derived CDR1 and CDR2 are SGHRS and YFSETQ. Trimming removed 3 bases from V and 6 bases from J, with 12 bases in between. CDR3 protein: CASSSTRQNGYTF. As DNA, the CDR3 is TGCGCCAGCAGCTCAACGCGACAGAATGGCTACACCTTC.

V gene TRBV25-1 combines with J gene TRBJ1-1, with unresolved D. With 4 bases removed from V and 5 bases from J, the gap between germline ends came to 5 bases. Germline loops: CDR1 MGHDK, CDR2 SYGVNS. The length of the CDR3 is 11 residues. CDR3 region: CASSGLTEAFF. As DNA, the CDR3 is TGTGCCAGCAGTGGCTTGACTGAAGCTTTCTTT. Together with reference TRBV25-1 and TRBJ1-1, the CDR3 gives the full variable domain: EADIYQTPRYLVIGTGKKITLECSQTMGHDKMYWYQQDPGMELHLIHYSYGVNSTEKGDLSSESTVSRIRTEHFPLTLESARPSHTSQYLCASSGLTEAFFGQGTRLTVV.

The V call is TRBV4-2, the J call TRBJ2-2; 12 nucleotides line up with TRBD2. CDR3 length: 17 amino acids. Germline CDR1 and CDR2: LGHNA and YNFKEQ. Trimming cost V 3 bases and J 7 bases; bases outside gene matches: 9. CDR3 loop: CASSHGTSGYKDGELFF. The CDR3 DNA sequence: TGTGCCAGCAGCCACGGGACTAGCGGGTATAAGGACGGGGAGCTGTTTTTT.

This rearrangement joins TRBV5-6 to TRBJ1-1; D is possibly TRBD1 (6 bases). Trimming took 3 bases from V and 3 from J, leaving 12 bases between them. The CDR3 extends over 14 amino acids. Germline V gives CDR1 SGHDT, CDR2 YYEEEE. The CDR3, as DNA: TGTGCCAGCAGCTGGGGGACAATTTACACTGAAGCTTTCTTT. This encodes CASSWGTIYTEAFF.

In this sample, this clone turned up once. The V gene is TRBV4-1, the J gene TRBJ2-5, with TRBD2 matching 12 bases. V was pared by 0 bases and J by 5 bases, with 4 bases of the junction left unmatched. The CDR3 has 16 amino acids. The germline V gene encodes CDR1 MGHRA and CDR2 YSYEKL. CDR3 sequence: CASSQELAGGWETQYF. The CDR3 DNA is TGCGCCAGCAGCCAAGAACTAGCGGGAGGATGGGAGACCCAGTACTTC.

V and J are TRBV9 and TRBJ2-1, with a possible D match to TRBD1 (6 bases). Looked up from germline, CDR1 is SGDLS and CDR2 is YYNGEE. CDR3 length: 14 amino acids. The V gene lost 3 bases and the J gene lost 7 bases, with 14 bases spanning the gap. CDR3 protein: CASSGQRGWNEQFF. The CDR3 DNA reads as TGTGCCAGCAGCGGACAGAGGGGGTGGAATGAGCAGTTCTTC.

The chain recombines TRBV25-1 with TRBJ1-4; the match to TRBD1 covers 8 bases. Germline V gene sequence: CDR1 MGHDK, CDR2 SYGVNS. This CDR3 contains 15 residues. V was clipped by 1 base and J by 7 bases; unmatched bases: 5. CDR3 loop: CASSEWAGGLEKLFF. The CDR3 DNA reads as TGTGCCAGCAGTGAATGGGCAGGGGGCCTTGAAAAACTGTTTTTT.

This clone was seen once. The chain couples TRBV7-6 to TRBJ2-5; D perhaps matches TRBD2 (7 bases). V shed 3 bases and J shed 10 bases, with 15 bases lying between them. The CDR3 has 13 residues. Germline CDR1 reads SGHVS; CDR2 reads FNYEAQ. The CDR3 sequence: CASSFYGEGVQYF. DNA for the CDR3: TGTGCCAGCAGCTTTTACGGGGAGGGGGTCCAGTACTTC.

The rearrangement uses TRBV6-5 and TRBJ1-1, with unresolved D. V was clipped by 6 bases and J by 0 bases, with 8 bases between them. Germline-derived CDR1 and CDR2 are MNHEY and SVGAGI. The CDR3 is made up of 13 amino acids. The CDR3 sequence is CASSGRMNTEAFF. CDR3 DNA: TGTGCCAGCAGCGGACGGATGAACACTGAAGCTTTCTTT.

The V gene is TRBV5-1, the J gene TRBJ2-7; TRBD1 is a possible D gene (7 bases). CDR1 and CDR2 from the germline V gene are SGHRS and YFSETQ. This CDR3 has 17 amino acids. The V end lost 1 base, the J end lost 0 bases, and 17 bases lay between the germline ends. CDR3 loop: CASSLRRGQTSSYEQYF. The CDR3 coding sequence is TGCGCCAGCAGCTTGCGCCGGGGACAGACTAGCTCCTACGAGCAGTACTTC.

The chain couples TRBV29-1 to TRBJ1-5, with D possibly TRBD1 on 6 matching bases. Trimming removed 4 bases at V and 1 base at J, with 17 bases between. Germline CDR1 is SQVTM and CDR2 is ANQGSEA. The CDR3 contains 16 residues. The CDR3 nucleotides read TGCAGCGTTGGCCCTACAGGGTTGAGGAGCAATCAGCCCCAGCATTTT. Protein: CSVGPTGLRSNQPQHF.

This chain links TRBV6-5 with TRBJ1-1, with D unclear. The CDR3 spans 12 residues. V lost 6 bases and J 4 bases, leaving 9 bases between the germline ends. Germline values: CDR1 MNHEY, CDR2 SVGAGI. CDR3 in DNA: TGTGCCAGCAGAACGCCCTTCACTGAAGCTTTCTTT. This translates into CASRTPFTEAFF.